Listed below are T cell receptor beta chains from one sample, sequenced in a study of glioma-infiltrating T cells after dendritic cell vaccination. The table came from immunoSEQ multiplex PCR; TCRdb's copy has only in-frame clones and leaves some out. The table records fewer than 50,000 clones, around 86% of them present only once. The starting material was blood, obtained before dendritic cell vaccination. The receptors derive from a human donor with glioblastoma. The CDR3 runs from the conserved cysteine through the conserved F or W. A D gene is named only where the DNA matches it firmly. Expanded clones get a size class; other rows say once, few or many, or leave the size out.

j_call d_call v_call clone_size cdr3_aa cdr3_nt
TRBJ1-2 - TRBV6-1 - CASSNIQGLGYTF TGTGCCAGCAGCAACATTCAGGGACTGGGCTACACCTTC
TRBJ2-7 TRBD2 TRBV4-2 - CASSLRAGGTYEQYF TGTGCCAGCAGCCTCCGAGCGGGGGGTACGTACGAGCAGTACTTC
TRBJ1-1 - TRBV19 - CASSEGGRSNTEAFF TGTGCCAGTAGTGAGGGGGGGAGGTCGAACACTGAAGCTTTCTTT
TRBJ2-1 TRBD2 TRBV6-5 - CASILRASGYNEQFF TGTGCCAGCATCCTAAGGGCTAGCGGTTACAATGAGCAGTTCTTC
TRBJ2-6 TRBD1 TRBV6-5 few CASSQTGAGANVLTF TGTGCCAGCAGCCAAACAGGGGCTGGGGCCAACGTCCTGACTTTC
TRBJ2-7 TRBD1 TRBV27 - CASSLRTGSYEQYF TGTGCCAGCAGCCTTCGGACAGGCTCCTACGAGCAGTACTTC
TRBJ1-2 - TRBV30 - CAWSPHPAESYGYTF TGTGCCTGGAGTCCCCACCCGGCGGAATCCTATGGCTACACCTTC
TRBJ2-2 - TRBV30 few CAWSVLLGGTGELFF TGTGCCTGGAGTGTTTTATTGGGGGGTACCGGGGAGCTGTTTTTT
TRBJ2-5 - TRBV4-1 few CASSQEITGVSQETQYF TGCGCCAGCAGCCAAGAAATAACGGGGGTCTCCCAAGAGACCCAGTACTTC
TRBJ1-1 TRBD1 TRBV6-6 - CASSYDRGMLPEASF TGTGCCAGCAGTTACGACAGGGGAATGTTACCTGAAGCTTCCTTT
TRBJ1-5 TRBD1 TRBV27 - CASSRKQGGLGQPQHF TGTGCCAGCAGTCGAAAACAGGGGGGGTTAGGTCAGCCCCAGCATTTT
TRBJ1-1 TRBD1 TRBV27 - CASSLPPGQGAPEAFF TGTGCCAGCAGTTTGCCCCCGGGACAGGGGGCCCCTGAAGCTTTCTTT
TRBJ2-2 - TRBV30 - CAWDPDSANTGELFF TGTGCCTGGGACCCGGACAGCGCGAACACCGGGGAGCTGTTTTTT
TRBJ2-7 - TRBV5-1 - CASSLGASAYEQYF TGCGCCAGCAGCTTGGGCGCCAGCGCCTACGAGCAGTACTTC
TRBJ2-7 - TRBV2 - CASREFYSGTYEQYF TGTGCCAGCAGGGAATTTTACTCAGGGACCTACGAGCAGTACTTC
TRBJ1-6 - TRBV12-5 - CASATTASLYNSPLHF TGTGCTAGTGCCACGACAGCTTCTCTCTATAATTCACCCCTCCACTTT
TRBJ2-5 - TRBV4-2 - CASSQVEGGGSLETQYF TGTGCCAGCAGCCAAGTCGAGGGCGGGGGCTCTCTCGAGACCCAGTACTTC
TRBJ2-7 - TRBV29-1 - CSIRVGSSYEQYF TGCAGCATAAGGGTCGGGAGCTCCTACGAGCAGTACTTC
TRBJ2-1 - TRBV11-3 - CASSLNDFPSSYNEQFF TGTGCCAGCAGCTTAAACGACTTCCCTTCCTCCTACAATGAGCAGTTCTTC
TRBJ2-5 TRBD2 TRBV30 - CASSGTSGGETQYF TGTGCCTCCTCCGGGACTAGCGGTGGGGAGACCCAGTACTTC
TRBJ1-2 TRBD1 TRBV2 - CASSGTGGFYGYTF TGTGCCAGCAGTGGGACAGGAGGTTTCTATGGCTACACCTTC
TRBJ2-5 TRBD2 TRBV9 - CASSVAAGGLETQYF TGTGCCAGCAGCGTAGCAGCGGGGGGGCTCGAGACCCAGTACTTC
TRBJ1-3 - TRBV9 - CASSVVGQGNTIYF TGTGCCAGCAGCGTAGTGGGGCAAGGAAACACCATATATTTT
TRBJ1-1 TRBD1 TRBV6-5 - CASSSGTGVFGTEAFF TGTGCCAGCAGTTCCGGGACAGGGGTTTTTGGCACTGAAGCTTTCTTT
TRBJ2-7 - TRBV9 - CASSPYSYEQYF TGTGCCAGCAGCCCCTACTCCTACGAGCAGTACTTC
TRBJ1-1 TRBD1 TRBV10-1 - CASSDSTTGVTEAFF TGCGCCAGCAGTGACTCCACGACAGGGGTCACTGAAGCTTTCTTT
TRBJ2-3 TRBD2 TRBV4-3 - CASSLPGGAGRARDTQYF TGCGCCAGCAGCCTCCCGGGTGGTGCCGGGAGGGCCCGGGATACGCAGTATTTT
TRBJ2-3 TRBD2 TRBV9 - CASTPWGLAGITDTQYF TGTGCCAGCACCCCTTGGGGACTAGCGGGAATCACAGATACGCAGTATTTT
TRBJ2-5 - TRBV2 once CASSDGQYQETQYF TGTGCCAGCAGTGATGGGCAGTACCAAGAGACCCAGTACTTC
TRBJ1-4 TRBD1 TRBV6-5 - CASSYSTGGNEKLFF TGTGCCAGCAGTTACTCGACAGGGGGTAATGAAAAACTGTTTTTT
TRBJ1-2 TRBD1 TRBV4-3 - CASSRGQVSYGYTF TGCGCCAGCAGCCGCGGACAGGTTTCTTATGGCTACACCTTC
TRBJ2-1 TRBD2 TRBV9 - CASSDSGATYNEQFF TGTGCCAGCAGTGATAGCGGGGCCACCTACAATGAGCAGTTCTTC
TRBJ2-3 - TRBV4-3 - CASSGSGGTDTQYF TGCGCCAGCAGCGGGTCGGGGGGCACAGATACGCAGTATTTT
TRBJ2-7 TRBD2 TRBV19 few CASSPSGRAAYEQYF TGTGCCAGTAGCCCCAGCGGGAGGGCCGCCTACGAGCAGTACTTC
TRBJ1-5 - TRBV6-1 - CASSPSPNSNQPQHF TGTGCCAGCAGCCCGAGCCCAAATAGCAATCAGCCCCAGCATTTT
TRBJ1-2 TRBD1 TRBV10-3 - CAIRETGFNYGYTF TGTGCCATCCGAGAGACAGGGTTTAACTATGGCTACACCTTC
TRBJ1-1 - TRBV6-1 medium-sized CASSERTEAFF TGTGCCAGCAGTGAACGGACTGAAGCTTTCTTT
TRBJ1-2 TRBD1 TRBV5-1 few CASSSGQGTGYTF TGCGCCAGCAGCTCGGGACAGGGGACGGGCTACACCTTC
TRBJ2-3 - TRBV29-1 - CSARGSTDTQYF TGCAGCGCCCGGGGAAGCACAGATACGCAGTATTTT
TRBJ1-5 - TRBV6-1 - CASRGRDTNQPQHF TGTGCCAGCAGGGGCCGGGACACCAATCAGCCCCAGCATTTT
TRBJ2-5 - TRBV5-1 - CASSLRVQETQYF TGCGCCAGCAGCTTGCGCGTACAAGAGACCCAGTACTTC
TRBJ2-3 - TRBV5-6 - CASSPNGPGQYF TGTGCCAGCAGCCCCAATGGGCCCGGGCAGTATTTT
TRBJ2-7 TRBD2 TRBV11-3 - CASSSEGLAYEQYF TGTGCCAGCAGCTCAGAGGGACTAGCTTACGAGCAGTACTTC
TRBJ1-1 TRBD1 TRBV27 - CASSPTYRGVSTEAFF TGTGCCAGCAGCCCAACTTACAGGGGAGTGTCCACTGAAGCTTTCTTT
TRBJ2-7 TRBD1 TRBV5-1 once CASSIRTGQTYEQYF TGCGCCAGCAGCATCCGGACGGGACAGACCTACGAGCAGTACTTC
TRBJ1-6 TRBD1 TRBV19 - CASSIVETGNSPLHF TGTGCCAGTAGTATAGTGGAGACAGGGAATTCACCCCTCCACTTT
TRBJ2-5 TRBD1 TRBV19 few CASMDRVRETQYF TGTGCCAGCATGGACAGGGTCCGGGAGACCCAGTACTTC
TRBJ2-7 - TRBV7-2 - CASSSGRYEQYF TGTGCCAGCAGCTCGGGAAGGTACGAGCAGTACTTC
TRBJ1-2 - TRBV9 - CASSADRKSNYGYTF TGTGCCAGCAGCGCCGACAGGAAATCTAACTATGGCTACACCTTC
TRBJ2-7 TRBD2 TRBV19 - CASSIRSGRADLGDEQYF TGTGCCAGTAGTATCCGTAGCGGGAGGGCCGATTTGGGCGACGAGCAGTACTTC
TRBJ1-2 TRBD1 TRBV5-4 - CASSPDRVGYGYTF TGTGCCAGCAGCCCTGACAGGGTAGGATATGGCTACACCTTC
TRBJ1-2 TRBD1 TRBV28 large CASRTGTGGDGYTF TGTGCCAGCAGAACCGGGACAGGGGGCGATGGCTACACCTTC
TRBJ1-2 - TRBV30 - CAWRIQGYGYTF TGTGCCTGGAGAATACAGGGCTATGGCTACACCTTC
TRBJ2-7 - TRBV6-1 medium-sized CASSESLVVDEQYF TGTGCCAGCAGTGAGTCCCTAGTCGTCGACGAGCAGTACTTC
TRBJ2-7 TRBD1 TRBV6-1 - CASSDGTGGAYEQYF TGTGCCAGCAGCGACGGGACAGGGGGCGCCTACGAGCAGTACTTC
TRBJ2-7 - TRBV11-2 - CASSLVGRTVGYEQYF TGTGCCAGCAGCTTAGTAGGTAGAACAGTGGGTTACGAGCAGTACTTC
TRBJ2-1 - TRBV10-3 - CAISRSRNEQFF TGTGCCATCAGCCGGTCGAGGAATGAGCAGTTCTTC
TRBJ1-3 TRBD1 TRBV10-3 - CAIGETDRGGNTIYF TGTGCCATCGGGGAGACCGACAGGGGAGGAAACACCATATATTTT
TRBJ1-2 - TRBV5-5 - CASSPAGGNYGYTF TGTGCCAGCAGCCCCGCGGGGGGGAACTATGGCTACACCTTC